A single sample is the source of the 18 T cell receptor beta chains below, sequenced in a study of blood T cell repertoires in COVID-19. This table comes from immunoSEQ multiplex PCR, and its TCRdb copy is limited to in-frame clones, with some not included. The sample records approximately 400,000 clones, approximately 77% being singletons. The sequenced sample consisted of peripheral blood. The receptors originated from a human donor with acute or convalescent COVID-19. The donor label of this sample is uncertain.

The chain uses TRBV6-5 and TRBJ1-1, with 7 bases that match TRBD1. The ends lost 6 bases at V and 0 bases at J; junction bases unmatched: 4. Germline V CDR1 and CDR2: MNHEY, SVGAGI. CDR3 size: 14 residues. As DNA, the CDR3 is TGTGCCAGCAGGCAAACAGGGGTGAACACTGAAGCTTTCTTT. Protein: CASRQTGVNTEAFF.

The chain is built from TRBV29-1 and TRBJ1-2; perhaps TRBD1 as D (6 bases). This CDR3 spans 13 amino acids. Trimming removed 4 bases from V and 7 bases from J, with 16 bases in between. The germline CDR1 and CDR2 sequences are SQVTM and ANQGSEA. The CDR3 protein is CSVVGARVGGYTF. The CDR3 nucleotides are TGCAGCGTTGTGGGGGCAAGGGTGGGTGGCTACACCTTC.

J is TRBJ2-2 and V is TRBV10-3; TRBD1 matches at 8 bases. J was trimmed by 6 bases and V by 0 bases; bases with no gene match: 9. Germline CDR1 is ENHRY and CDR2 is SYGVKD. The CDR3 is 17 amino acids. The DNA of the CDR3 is TGTGCCATCAGTGAGTCGTCAGGGGGCCAGGAAGCCGGGGAGCTGTTTTTT. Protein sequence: CAISESSGGQEAGELFF.

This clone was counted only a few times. The chain's CDR3 is CASSGQGAINYGYTF. CDR3 nucleotides: TGTGCCAGCAGTGGACAGGGGGCTATTAACTATGGCTACACCTTC. V gene TRBV2 combines with J gene TRBJ1-2; 10 nucleotides agree with TRBD1. V gave up 4 bases and J gave up 1 base; unmatched junction bases: 3. The CDR3 sequence is 15 residues long. Germline V gene sequence: CDR1 SNHLY, CDR2 FYNNEI.

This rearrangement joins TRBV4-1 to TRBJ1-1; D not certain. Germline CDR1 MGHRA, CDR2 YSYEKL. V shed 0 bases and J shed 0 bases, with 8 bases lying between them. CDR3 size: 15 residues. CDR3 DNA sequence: TGCGCCAGCAGCCAAGATCAGAACATGAACACTGAAGCTTTCTTT. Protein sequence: CASSQDQNMNTEAFF.

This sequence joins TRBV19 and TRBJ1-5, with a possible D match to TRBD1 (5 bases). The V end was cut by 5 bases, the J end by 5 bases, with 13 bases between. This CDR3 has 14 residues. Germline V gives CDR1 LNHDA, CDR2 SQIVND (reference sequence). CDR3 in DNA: TGTGCCAGTAGTCACAGGACGGTTGATCAGCCCCAGCATTTT. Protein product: CASSHRTVDQPQHF. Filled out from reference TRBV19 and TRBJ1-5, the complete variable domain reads DGGITQSPKYLFRKEGQNVTLSCEQNLNHDAMYWYRQDPGQGLRLIYYSQIVNDFQKGDIAEGYSVSREKKESFPLTVTSAQKNPTAFYLCASSHRTVDQPQHFGDGTRLSIL.

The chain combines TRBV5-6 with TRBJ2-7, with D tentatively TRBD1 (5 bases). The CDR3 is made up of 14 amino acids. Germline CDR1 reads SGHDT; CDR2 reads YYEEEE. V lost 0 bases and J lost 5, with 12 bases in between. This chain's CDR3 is CASSLAPQGNEQYF. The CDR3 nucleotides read TGTGCCAGCAGCTTGGCTCCTCAGGGAAACGAGCAGTACTTC.

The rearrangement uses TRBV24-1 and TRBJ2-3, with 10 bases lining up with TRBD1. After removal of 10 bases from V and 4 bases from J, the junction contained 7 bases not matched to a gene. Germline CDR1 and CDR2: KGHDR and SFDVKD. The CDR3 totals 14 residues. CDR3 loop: CATAGTGVSDTQYF. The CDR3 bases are TGTGCCACGGCCGGGACAGGGGTATCAGATACGCAGTATTTT.

CDR3 DNA: TGTGCCAGTAGTACAGGGTACAAGCAGTACTTC. It is translated as CASSTGYKQYF. This chain links TRBV19 with TRBJ2-7; a possible D gene is TRBD1 (5 bases). The CDR3 is 11 amino acids. Germline values: CDR1 LNHDA, CDR2 SQIVND (reference sequence). The ends were cut back, 4 bases at V and 8 bases at J, with 9 bases in the middle.

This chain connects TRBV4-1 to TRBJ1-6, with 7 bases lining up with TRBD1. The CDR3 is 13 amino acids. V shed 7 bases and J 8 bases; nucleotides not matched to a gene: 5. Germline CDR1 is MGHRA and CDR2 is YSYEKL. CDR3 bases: TGCGCCAGCACAGACAGGGTTTATTCACCCCTCCACTTT. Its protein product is CASTDRVYSPLHF.

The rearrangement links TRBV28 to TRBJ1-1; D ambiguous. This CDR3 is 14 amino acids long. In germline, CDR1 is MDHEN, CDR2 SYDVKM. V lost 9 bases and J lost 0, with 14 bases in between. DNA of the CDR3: TGTGCCAGTAATACAGCCGGAATGAACACTGAAGCTTTCTTT. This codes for CASNTAGMNTEAFF.

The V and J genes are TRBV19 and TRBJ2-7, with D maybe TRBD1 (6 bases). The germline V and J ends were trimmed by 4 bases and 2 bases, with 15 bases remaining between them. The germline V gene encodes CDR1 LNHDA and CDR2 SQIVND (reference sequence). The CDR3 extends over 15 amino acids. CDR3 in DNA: TGTGCCAGTAGTAACGGACAGCTTCGGCCCTACGAGCAGTACTTC. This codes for CASSNGQLRPYEQYF.

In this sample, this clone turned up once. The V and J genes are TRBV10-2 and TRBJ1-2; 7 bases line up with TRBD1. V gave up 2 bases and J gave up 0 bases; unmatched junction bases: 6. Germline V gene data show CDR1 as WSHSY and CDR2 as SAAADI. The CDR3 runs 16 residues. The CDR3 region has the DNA TGCGCCAGCAGTGAGACAGGGGCCTTAGCTAACTATGGCTACACCTTC. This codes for CASSETGALANYGYTF.

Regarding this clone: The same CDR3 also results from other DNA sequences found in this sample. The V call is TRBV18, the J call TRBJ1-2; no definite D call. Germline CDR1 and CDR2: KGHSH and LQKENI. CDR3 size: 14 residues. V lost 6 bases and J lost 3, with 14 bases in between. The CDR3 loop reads CASSPLGGDYGYTF. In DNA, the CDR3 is TGTGCCAGCTCCCCCTTGGGAGGAGACTATGGCTACACCTTC.

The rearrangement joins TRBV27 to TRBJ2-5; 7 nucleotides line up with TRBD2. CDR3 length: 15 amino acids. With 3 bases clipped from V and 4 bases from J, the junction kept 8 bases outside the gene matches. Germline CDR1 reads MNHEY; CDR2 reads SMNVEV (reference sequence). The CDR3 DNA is TGTGCCAGCAGTTTGGGGGGAGGGCGGATAGAGACCCAGTACTTC. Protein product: CASSLGGGRIETQYF.

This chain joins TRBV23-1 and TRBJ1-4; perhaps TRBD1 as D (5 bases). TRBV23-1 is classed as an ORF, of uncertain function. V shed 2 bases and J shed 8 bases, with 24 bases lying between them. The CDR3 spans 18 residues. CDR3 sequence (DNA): TGCGCCAGCAGTCAAGTTATTTTAATAGTAGGGGTTCGGGAAAAACTGTTTTTT. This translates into CASSQVILIVGVREKLFF.

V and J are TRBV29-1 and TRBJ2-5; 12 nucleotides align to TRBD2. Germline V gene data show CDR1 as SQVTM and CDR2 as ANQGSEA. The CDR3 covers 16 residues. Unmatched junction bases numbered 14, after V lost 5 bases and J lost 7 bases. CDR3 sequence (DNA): TGCAGCGTTCGGGAGGGGAGGCTAGCGGGAGGGGGGACCCAGTACTTC. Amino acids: CSVREGRLAGGGTQYF. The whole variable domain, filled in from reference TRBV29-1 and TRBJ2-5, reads SAVISQKPSRDICQRGTSLTIQCQVDSQVTMMFWYRQQPGQSLTLIATANQGSEATYESGFVIDKFPISRPNLTFSTLTVSNMSPEDSSIYLCSVREGRLAGGGTQYFGPGTRLLVL.

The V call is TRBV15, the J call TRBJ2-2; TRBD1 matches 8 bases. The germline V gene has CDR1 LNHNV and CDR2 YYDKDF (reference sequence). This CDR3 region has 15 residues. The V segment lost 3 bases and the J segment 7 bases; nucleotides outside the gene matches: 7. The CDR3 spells CATSRDRAIGGELFF. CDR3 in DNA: TGTGCCACCAGCAGGGACAGGGCCATCGGCGGGGAGCTGTTTTTT. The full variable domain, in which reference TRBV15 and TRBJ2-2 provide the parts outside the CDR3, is DAMVIQNPRYQVTQFGKPVTLSCSQTLNHNVMYWYQQKSSQAPKLLFHYYDKDFNNEADTPDNFQSRRPNTSFCFLDIRSPGLGDTAMYLCATSRDRAIGGELFFGEGSRLTVL.